The rows below give T cell receptor beta chains drawn from one sample of a study of T-cell reconstitution after alpha-beta-depleted transplantation in children. TCRdb used MiXCR to reprocess the PCR reads, holding one entry per CDR3 protein. The repertoire holds about 200,000 distinct CDR3 sequences, roughly 6.6% seen once, with 5% to 6.5% in the top ten. This material consisted of PBMCs, taken before TCRalphabeta/CD19-depleted stem cell transplant. The receptors originated from a boy between 2 and 10 years old with acute lymphoblastic leukemia, due to receive a stem cell transplant. The CDR3 runs from the conserved cysteine through the conserved F or W. Fields, in order: CDR3 DNA, CDR3 protein, J gene, V gene, D gene, clone size. A D gene is named only where the DNA matches it firmly. The listing skips clone size in some rows; elsewhere it reads once, few, many or a size class.

TGTGCCAGCAGTTGGGACAGGGAAGTCTCCTACGAGCAGTACTTC	CASSWDREVSYEQYF	TRBJ2-7	TRBV6-2/TRBV6-3	TRBD1	.
TGCAGCGTCCAGTCGGGCACCTACGAGCAGTACTTC	CSVQSGTYEQYF	TRBJ2-7	TRBV29-1	.	many
TGTGCCAGCAGCCCTGAGGGGGGGAACCAAGAGACCCAGTACTTC	CASSPEGGNQETQYF	TRBJ2-5	TRBV7-9	.	few
TGTGCCACTCCCCGGGACAGGGGGCGATGGACCGGGGAGCTGTTTTTT	CATPRDRGRWTGELFF	TRBJ2-2	TRBV11-2	TRBD1	few
TGTGCCAGCAGGATTGGGCTCAATGAGCAGTTCTTC	CASRIGLNEQFF	TRBJ2-1	TRBV12-3/TRBV12-4	.	many
TGTGCCAGCAGCTACGTCAGCAATAGCAATCAGCCCCAGCATTTT	CASSYVSNSNQPQHF	TRBJ1-5	TRBV5-8	.	few
TGCAGTGCTAGAACGTTCGTGACTAGCGGGTACTCAGATACGCAGTATTTT	CSARTFVTSGYSDTQYF	TRBJ2-3	TRBV20-1	TRBD2	many
TGTGCCAGCAGTTATTGGAGCACCGGGGAGCTGTTTTTT	CASSYWSTGELFF	TRBJ2-2	TRBV6-2/TRBV6-3	.	.
TGTGCCAGCAGACCAGGACAGTACACCGGGGAGCTGTTTTTT	CASRPGQYTGELFF	TRBJ2-2	TRBV11-2	.	many
TGTGCCAGCAGCTTCCCCGGGGGCCTCGAAGCTTTCTTT	CASSFPGGLEAFF	TRBJ1-1	TRBV7-9	.	few
TGTGCCAGCAGGAGTAAGACCGGGGAGCTGTTTTTT	CASRSKTGELFF	TRBJ2-2	TRBV14	.	few
TGCAGCGTTGAGGCGGGGACCCAAGAGACCCAGTACTTC	CSVEAGTQETQYF	TRBJ2-5	TRBV29-1	.	many
TGTGCCAGCAGCCACATTGGGGGGGAGGCCCCAGATACGCAGTATTTT	CASSHIGGEAPDTQYF	TRBJ2-3	TRBV11-2	TRBD2	many
TGTGCCAGCGGGGACAGAGGAACCTTTGGATGGACCCAGTACTTC	CASGDRGTFGWTQYF	TRBJ2-5	TRBV21-1	.	many
TGTGCCAGCAGTGAAGACCCACTAGCATCTCACTCCTACAATGAGCAGTTCTTC	CASSEDPLASHSYNEQFF	TRBJ2-1	TRBV6-1	.	many
TGTGCCAGCGACCAGGGGGGACACAAGATCACAGATACGCAGTATTTT	CASDQGGHKITDTQYF	TRBJ2-3	TRBV28	.	.
TGTGCCAGTTCAGCGGGTGTCCAGACCTCCTACGAGCAGTACTTC	CASSAGVQTSYEQYF	TRBJ2-7	TRBV6-1	.	.
TGTGCCAGCAGTTTAAGGGGCTCCATAGTCAACGTCCTGACTTTC	CASSLRGSIVNVLTF	TRBJ2-6	TRBV28	.	.
TGTGCCAGCAGCCCGGGACTAGCGGACCCCAATGAGCAGTTCTTC	CASSPGLADPNEQFF	TRBJ2-1	TRBV7-8	TRBD2	many
TGTGCCAGCGCTTCCCCCCGGACTAGCGGGAGAGTTCGAGAGACCCAGTACTTC	CASASPRTSGRVRETQYF	TRBJ2-5	TRBV28	TRBD2	many
TGCGCCAGCAGTTCGGCGGGACCGCGCACAGATACGCAGTATTTT	CASSSAGPRTDTQYF	TRBJ2-3	TRBV5-1	.	few
TGTGCCACCAGCAGAGGGAATATGAACACTGAAGCTTTCTTT	CATSRGNMNTEAFF	TRBJ1-1	TRBV15	.	few
TGTGCCAGCAGCTTTGCCGACAGGGATGGAAACACCATATATTTT	CASSFADRDGNTIYF	TRBJ1-3	TRBV7-2	TRBD1	many